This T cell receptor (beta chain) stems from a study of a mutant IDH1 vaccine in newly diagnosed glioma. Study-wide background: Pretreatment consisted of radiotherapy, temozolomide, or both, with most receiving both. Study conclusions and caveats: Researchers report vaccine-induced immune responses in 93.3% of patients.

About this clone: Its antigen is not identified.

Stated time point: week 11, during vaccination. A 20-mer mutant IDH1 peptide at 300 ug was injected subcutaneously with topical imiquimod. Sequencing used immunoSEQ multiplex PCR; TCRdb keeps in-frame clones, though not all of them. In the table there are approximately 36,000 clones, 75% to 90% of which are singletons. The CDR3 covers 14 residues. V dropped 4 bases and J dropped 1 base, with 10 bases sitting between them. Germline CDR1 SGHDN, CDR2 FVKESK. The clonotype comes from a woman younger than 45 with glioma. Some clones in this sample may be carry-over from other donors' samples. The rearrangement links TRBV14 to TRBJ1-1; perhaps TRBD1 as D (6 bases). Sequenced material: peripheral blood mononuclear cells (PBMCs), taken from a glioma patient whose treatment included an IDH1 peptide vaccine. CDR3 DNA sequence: TGTGCCAGCAGCCGTCGGGGGGCGAACACTGAAGCTTTCTTT. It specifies CASSRRGANTEAFF.